This T cell receptor (beta chain) came from a study of shared clonotypes between healthy human individuals. With 5 bases removed from V and 0 bases from J, the gap between germline ends came to 17 bases. The CDR3 is 16 amino acids. Germline CDR1 and CDR2: GTSNPN and SVGIG (reference sequence). Generated by immunoSEQ multiplex PCR, the TCRdb table keeps only in-frame clones and is missing some. The sample yields 2.5 million or so clones, around nine tenths seen once. In this sample, this clone turned up once. The clonotype was recovered from a young man in good health. The sequenced sample consisted of naive CD4+ T cells sorted from blood. Subset of the sample: CD45RA+ positively selected. The chain uses TRBV30 and TRBJ2-1, with D unresolved. The CDR3 is CAWGRSREISYNEQFF. DNA of the CDR3: TGTGCCTGGGGTCGATCTAGAGAAATCTCCTACAATGAGCAGTTCTTC.